This is a list of T cell receptor beta chains from one sample in a study of blood T cells in healthy people across ages. Via MiXCR, TCRdb re-called the 5' RACE reads, giving one row per CDR3 protein. The sample includes some 710,000 distinct CDR3 sequences, 22% seen only once; the top ten take around 22%. The sequenced sample consisted of blood. These receptors were collected from a man aged 65-85 years in good health. The conserved cysteine and the conserved F or W are not part of the CDR3 here. Expanded clones get a size class; other rows say once, few or many, or leave the size out.

j_call: TRBJ2-7; clone_size: .; v_call: TRBV6-5; cdr3_aa: ASSYSTRNEQY
j_call: TRBJ1-2; clone_size: .; v_call: TRBV29-1; cdr3_aa: SVEVGNGYT
j_call: TRBJ2-3; clone_size: few; v_call: TRBV7-2; cdr3_aa: ASSLVSSSGGADTQY
j_call: TRBJ2-7; clone_size: .; v_call: TRBV28; cdr3_aa: ASSFQVVHEQY
j_call: TRBJ2-7; clone_size: .; v_call: TRBV6-1; cdr3_aa: ASSGPVRTYEQY
j_call: .; clone_size: few; v_call: TRBV3-1; cdr3_aa: ASSQFMVTYEQY
j_call: TRBJ2-2; clone_size: .; v_call: TRBV4-1; cdr3_aa: ASSQDPASNTGELF
j_call: TRBJ1-1; clone_size: few; v_call: TRBV20-1; cdr3_aa: SARELRGGYTEAF
j_call: TRBJ2-7; clone_size: .; v_call: TRBV29-1; cdr3_aa: SVETADYEQY
j_call: TRBJ2-1; clone_size: .; v_call: TRBV11-2; cdr3_aa: ASSRAGVSISYNEQF
j_call: TRBJ2-2; clone_size: few; v_call: TRBV5-1; cdr3_aa: ASSLVRDLNTGELF
j_call: TRBJ2-1; clone_size: .; v_call: TRBV5-5; cdr3_aa: ASSLAFIGRGVYLNEQF
j_call: TRBJ2-4; clone_size: .; v_call: TRBV11-2; cdr3_aa: ASSLGQSGTLAKNIQY
j_call: TRBJ2-2; clone_size: few; v_call: TRBV9; cdr3_aa: ASSGRLGGELF
j_call: TRBJ2-1; clone_size: few; v_call: TRBV21-1; cdr3_aa: ASSKMGAGPSSYNEQF
j_call: TRBJ2-4; clone_size: few; v_call: TRBV10-3; cdr3_aa: AISDGGNIQY
j_call: TRBJ1-1; clone_size: many; v_call: TRBV18; cdr3_aa: ASSVKQNTEAF
j_call: TRBJ2-5; clone_size: once; v_call: TRBV2; cdr3_aa: ASSGHSPTEQY
j_call: TRBJ2-1; clone_size: .; v_call: TRBV6-4; cdr3_aa: ASSPLAGGPRYNEQF
j_call: TRBJ1-2; clone_size: few; v_call: TRBV6-6; cdr3_aa: ASSSVTGGYT
j_call: TRBJ1-2; clone_size: .; v_call: TRBV10-3; cdr3_aa: AIRGDRACGYT
j_call: TRBJ2-2; clone_size: .; v_call: TRBV20-1; cdr3_aa: SARDPRLNTGELF
j_call: TRBJ2-1; clone_size: .; v_call: TRBV20-1; cdr3_aa: SARGSTRGEEAYNEQF
j_call: TRBJ2-5; clone_size: .; v_call: TRBV29-1; cdr3_aa: SVVQVAQY
j_call: TRBJ1-4; clone_size: once; v_call: TRBV9; cdr3_aa: ASSAQGNPNNEKLF
j_call: .; clone_size: .; v_call: TRBV28; cdr3_aa: ASSQTSGSNEQF
j_call: TRBJ2-2; clone_size: few; v_call: TRBV6-1; cdr3_aa: ASRRRQGMGTGELF
j_call: TRBJ2-7; clone_size: .; v_call: TRBV20-1; cdr3_aa: SAMSGSPPGEQY
j_call: TRBJ2-2; clone_size: few; v_call: TRBV20-1; cdr3_aa: SARNPGPDTGELF
j_call: TRBJ2-3; clone_size: .; v_call: TRBV5-1; cdr3_aa: ASSLGPDRHTDTQY
j_call: TRBJ2-1; clone_size: .; v_call: TRBV6-5; cdr3_aa: ASSYSGRVRNEQF
j_call: TRBJ2-3; clone_size: .; v_call: TRBV5-1; cdr3_aa: ASCFGGQPSTDTQY
j_call: TRBJ2-1; clone_size: .; v_call: TRBV24-1; cdr3_aa: ATEEDGVVNEQF
j_call: TRBJ2-1; clone_size: once; v_call: TRBV6-4; cdr3_aa: ASSSGTGNYNEQF
j_call: TRBJ2-5; clone_size: .; v_call: TRBV15; cdr3_aa: ATSIHLGTQY
j_call: TRBJ1-4; clone_size: few; v_call: TRBV6-1; cdr3_aa: ASIRTFNEKLF
j_call: TRBJ1-1; clone_size: .; v_call: TRBV12-3/TRBV12-4; cdr3_aa: ASSSFRQNTEAF
j_call: TRBJ2-1; clone_size: few; v_call: TRBV29-1; cdr3_aa: SVDGLAAYNEQF
j_call: TRBJ1-2; clone_size: few; v_call: TRBV20-1; cdr3_aa: SAPWAAYGYT
j_call: TRBJ2-2; clone_size: .; v_call: TRBV7-7; cdr3_aa: ASSPRTGEGGELF
j_call: TRBJ2-7; clone_size: few; v_call: TRBV12-3/TRBV12-4; cdr3_aa: ASSQTGKGPVYVQY
j_call: .; clone_size: .; v_call: TRBV5-1; cdr3_aa: ASSFPSGINEQF
j_call: TRBJ1-1; clone_size: .; v_call: TRBV7-2; cdr3_aa: ASSLFQENTEAF
j_call: TRBJ1-1; clone_size: .; v_call: TRBV29-1; cdr3_aa: SVEVDDSNTEAF
j_call: TRBJ2-3; clone_size: few; v_call: TRBV20-1; cdr3_aa: SAFYGGLVRPDTQY